Listed below are T cell receptor beta chains from one sample, sequenced in a study of CD8+CD57+ T cells in acquired aplastic anemia. TCRdb re-analysed the reads in MiXCR, keeping a single row per CDR3 protein. The repertoire holds fewer than 200,000 distinct CDR3 sequences, with around half as singletons. The sample consisted of sorted CD4+, CD8+, or CD8+CD57+ T cells (not recorded which) from PBMCs. The receptor source for this set is a human donor with aplastic anemia. Each CDR3 is given without its conserved first and last residue. A D gene is named only where the DNA matches it firmly.

j_gene: TRBJ1-5
v_gene: TRBV2
d_gene: -
CDR3aa: ASRGQNNQPQH

j_gene: TRBJ1-1
v_gene: TRBV10-3
d_gene: -
CDR3aa: AIRAANTEAF

j_gene: TRBJ1-6
v_gene: TRBV19
d_gene: -
CDR3aa: ASSADPGNWGVSPLH

j_gene: TRBJ2-7
v_gene: TRBV24-1
d_gene: TRBD1
CDR3aa: ATSDSKDRAHEQY

j_gene: TRBJ2-7
v_gene: TRBV19
d_gene: -
CDR3aa: ASSTGLNYEQY

j_gene: TRBJ1-2
v_gene: TRBV7-9
d_gene: -
CDR3aa: ASRLGVSDGYT

j_gene: TRBJ2-5
v_gene: TRBV24-1
d_gene: -
CDR3aa: ATSDLGGQETQY

j_gene: TRBJ2-2
v_gene: TRBV7-3
d_gene: TRBD1
CDR3aa: ASRRQGHTGELF

j_gene: TRBJ2-7
v_gene: TRBV6-1
d_gene: -
CDR3aa: ASSEINRASYEQY

j_gene: TRBJ1-1
v_gene: TRBV29-1
d_gene: -
CDR3aa: SVRSARRGMNTEAF

j_gene: TRBJ2-5
v_gene: TRBV7-2
d_gene: TRBD2
CDR3aa: ASSPSGRLQETQY

j_gene: TRBJ2-4
v_gene: TRBV5-1
d_gene: -
CDR3aa: ASSNRDGKNIQY

j_gene: TRBJ2-5
v_gene: TRBV5-1
d_gene: TRBD2
CDR3aa: ASSSRLAAQETQY

j_gene: TRBJ2-6
v_gene: TRBV12-3/TRBV12-4
d_gene: -
CDR3aa: ASRLVGSGANVLT

j_gene: TRBJ1-1
v_gene: TRBV19
d_gene: -
CDR3aa: ASIGGRRNTEAF

j_gene: TRBJ2-2
v_gene: TRBV6-2/TRBV6-3
d_gene: -
CDR3aa: ASSYSRRDFYTGELF

j_gene: TRBJ2-1
v_gene: TRBV3-1
d_gene: TRBD2
CDR3aa: ASRESGGAYNEQF

j_gene: TRBJ2-5
v_gene: TRBV15
d_gene: -
CDR3aa: ATSPDGVVVKTQY

j_gene: TRBJ2-3
v_gene: TRBV15
d_gene: TRBD2
CDR3aa: ATSGGFTDTQY

j_gene: TRBJ2-7
v_gene: TRBV7-2
d_gene: -
CDR3aa: ASSRAGQLYEQY

j_gene: TRBJ2-2
v_gene: TRBV15
d_gene: TRBD2
CDR3aa: ATSRGGATGELF

j_gene: TRBJ1-1
v_gene: TRBV13
d_gene: -
CDR3aa: ASSLQGAEVAF

j_gene: TRBJ2-2
v_gene: TRBV30
d_gene: -
CDR3aa: AWSVKGAGELF

j_gene: TRBJ2-5
v_gene: TRBV5-1
d_gene: -
CDR3aa: ASSPRAGGSETQY

j_gene: TRBJ1-6
v_gene: TRBV20-1
d_gene: TRBD1
CDR3aa: SAPHAGTGDSPLH

j_gene: TRBJ1-6
v_gene: TRBV11-2
d_gene: -
CDR3aa: ASSLVAGNSPLH

j_gene: TRBJ1-1
v_gene: TRBV7-9
d_gene: TRBD1
CDR3aa: ASSTRGQGDEAF

j_gene: TRBJ1-1
v_gene: TRBV19
d_gene: -
CDR3aa: ASSMGGTEAF

j_gene: TRBJ1-2
v_gene: TRBV20-1
d_gene: -
CDR3aa: SAREGTSNYGYT

j_gene: TRBJ2-2
v_gene: TRBV20-1
d_gene: TRBD2
CDR3aa: SAPGLVPGELF

j_gene: TRBJ2-5
v_gene: TRBV19
d_gene: -
CDR3aa: ASAEGGETQY